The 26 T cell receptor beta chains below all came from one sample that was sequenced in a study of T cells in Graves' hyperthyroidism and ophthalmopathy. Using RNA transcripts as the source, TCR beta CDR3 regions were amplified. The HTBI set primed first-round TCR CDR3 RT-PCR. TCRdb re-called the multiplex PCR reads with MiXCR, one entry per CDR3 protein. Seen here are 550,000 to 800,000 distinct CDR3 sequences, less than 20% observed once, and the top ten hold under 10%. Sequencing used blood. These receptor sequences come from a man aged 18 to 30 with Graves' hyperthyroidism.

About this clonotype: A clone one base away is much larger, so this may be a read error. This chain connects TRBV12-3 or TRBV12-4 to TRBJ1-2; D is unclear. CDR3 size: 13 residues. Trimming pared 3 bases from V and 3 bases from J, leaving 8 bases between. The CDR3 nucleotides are TGTGCCAGCAGTTTGGCCATTTACTATGGCTACACCTTC. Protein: CASSLAIYYGYTF.

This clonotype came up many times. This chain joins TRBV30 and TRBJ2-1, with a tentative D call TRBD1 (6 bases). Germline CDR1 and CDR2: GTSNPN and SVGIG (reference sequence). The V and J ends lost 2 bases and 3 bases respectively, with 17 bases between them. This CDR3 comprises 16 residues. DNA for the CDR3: TGTGCCTGGAGTCCTCACAGGGCTAGCAGCTACAATGAGCAGTTCTTC. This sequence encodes CAWSPHRASSYNEQFF.

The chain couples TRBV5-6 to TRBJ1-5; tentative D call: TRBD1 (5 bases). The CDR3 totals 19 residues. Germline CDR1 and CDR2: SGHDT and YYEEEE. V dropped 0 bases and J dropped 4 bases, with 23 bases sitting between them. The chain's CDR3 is CASSLVPGRQTTTNQPQHF. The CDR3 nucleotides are TGTGCCAGCAGCTTGGTGCCAGGGCGACAGACCACTACTAATCAGCCCCAGCATTTT.

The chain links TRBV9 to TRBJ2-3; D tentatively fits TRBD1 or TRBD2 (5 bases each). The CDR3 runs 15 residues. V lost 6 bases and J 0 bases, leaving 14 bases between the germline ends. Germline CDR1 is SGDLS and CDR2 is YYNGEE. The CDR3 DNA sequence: TGTGCCAGCACCCAGAGGGGATCCAGCACAGATACGCAGTATTTT. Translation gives CASTQRGSSTDTQYF.

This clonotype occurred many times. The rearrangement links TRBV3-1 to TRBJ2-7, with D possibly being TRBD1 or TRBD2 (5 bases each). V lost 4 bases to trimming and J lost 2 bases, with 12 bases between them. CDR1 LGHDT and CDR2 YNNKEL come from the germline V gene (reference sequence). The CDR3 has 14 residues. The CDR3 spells CASSPSRGAYEQYF. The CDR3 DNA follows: TGTGCCAGCAGCCCCAGTCGGGGCGCCTACGAGCAGTACTTC.

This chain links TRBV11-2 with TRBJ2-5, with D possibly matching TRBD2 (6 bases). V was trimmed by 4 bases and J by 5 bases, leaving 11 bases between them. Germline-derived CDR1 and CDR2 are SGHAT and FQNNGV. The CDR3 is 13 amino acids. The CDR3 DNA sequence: TGTGCCAGCAGCTCAGGAGCGGGCGAGACCCAGTACTTC. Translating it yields CASSSGAGETQYF.

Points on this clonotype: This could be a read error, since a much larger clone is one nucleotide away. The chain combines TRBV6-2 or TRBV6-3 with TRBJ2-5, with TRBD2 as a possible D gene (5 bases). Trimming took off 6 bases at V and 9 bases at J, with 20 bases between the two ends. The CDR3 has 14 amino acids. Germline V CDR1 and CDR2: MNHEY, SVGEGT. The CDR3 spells CASRELAPTGAQYF. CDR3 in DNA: TGTGCCAGCAGAGAGCTGGCCCCAACCGGGGCCCAGTACTTC.

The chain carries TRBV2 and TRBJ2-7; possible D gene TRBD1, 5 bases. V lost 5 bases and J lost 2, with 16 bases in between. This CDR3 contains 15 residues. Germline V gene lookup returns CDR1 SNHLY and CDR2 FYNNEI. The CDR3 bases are TGTGCCAGCAGTTACGACAGTCCGGCGGCCTACGAGCAGTACTTC. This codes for CASSYDSPAAYEQYF.

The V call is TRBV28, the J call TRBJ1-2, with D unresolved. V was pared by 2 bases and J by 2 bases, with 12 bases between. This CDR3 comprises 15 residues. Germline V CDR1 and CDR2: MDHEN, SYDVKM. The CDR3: CASSLDVGENYGYTF. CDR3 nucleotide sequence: TGTGCCAGCAGTTTAGATGTCGGGGAGAACTATGGCTACACCTTC.

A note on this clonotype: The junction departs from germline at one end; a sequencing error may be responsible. The CDR3 coding sequence is TGTGCCAGTAGTATCGGGGGAGTGTATAGCAATCAGCCCCGGCATTTT. It encodes CASSIGGVYSNQPRHF. The J gene is TRBJ1-5, the V gene TRBV19; possible D gene TRBD1, 5 bases. CDR3 length equals 16 residues. Germline CDR1 reads LNHDA; CDR2 reads SQIVND (reference sequence).

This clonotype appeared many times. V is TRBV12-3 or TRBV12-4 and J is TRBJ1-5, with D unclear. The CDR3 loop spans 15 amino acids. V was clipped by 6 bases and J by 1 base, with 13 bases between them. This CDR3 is CASSPGVLSNQPQHF. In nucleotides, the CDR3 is TGTGCCAGCAGCCCCGGTGTCCTCAGCAATCAGCCCCAGCATTTT.

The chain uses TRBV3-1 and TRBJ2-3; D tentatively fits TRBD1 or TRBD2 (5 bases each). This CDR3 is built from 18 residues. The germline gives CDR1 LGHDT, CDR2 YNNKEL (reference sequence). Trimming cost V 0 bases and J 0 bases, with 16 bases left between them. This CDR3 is CASSQDRAGTVSTDTQYF. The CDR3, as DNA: TGTGCCAGCAGCCAAGACCGGGCTGGGACCGTCAGCACAGATACGCAGTATTTT.

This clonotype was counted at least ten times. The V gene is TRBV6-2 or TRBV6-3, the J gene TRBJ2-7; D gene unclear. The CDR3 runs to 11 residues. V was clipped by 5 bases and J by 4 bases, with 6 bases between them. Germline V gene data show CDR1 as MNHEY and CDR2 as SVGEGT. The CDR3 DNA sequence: TGTGCCAGCAGTCACTTTTACGAGCAGTACTTC. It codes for CASSHFYEQYF.

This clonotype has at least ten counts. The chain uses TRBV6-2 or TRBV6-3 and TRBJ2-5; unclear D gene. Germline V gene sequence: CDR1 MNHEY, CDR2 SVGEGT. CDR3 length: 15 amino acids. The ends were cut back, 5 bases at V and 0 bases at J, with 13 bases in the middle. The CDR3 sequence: CASSSADGYQETQYF. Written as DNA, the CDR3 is TGTGCCAGCAGTAGCGCGGACGGGTACCAAGAGACCCAGTACTTC.

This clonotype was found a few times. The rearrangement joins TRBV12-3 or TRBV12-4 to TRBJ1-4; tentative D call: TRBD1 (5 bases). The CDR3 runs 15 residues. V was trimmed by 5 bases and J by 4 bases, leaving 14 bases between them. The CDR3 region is CASSPRGADNEKLFF. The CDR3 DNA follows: TGTGCCAGCAGTCCCCGTGGGGCCGATAATGAAAAACTGTTTTTT.

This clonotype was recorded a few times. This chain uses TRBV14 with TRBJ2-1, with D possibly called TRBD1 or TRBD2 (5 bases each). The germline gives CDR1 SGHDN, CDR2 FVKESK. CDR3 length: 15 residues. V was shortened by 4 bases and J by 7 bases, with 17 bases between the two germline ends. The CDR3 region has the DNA TGTGCCAGCAGCCTTTATGGGACCGGCAGAAATGAGCAGTTCTTC. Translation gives CASSLYGTGRNEQFF.

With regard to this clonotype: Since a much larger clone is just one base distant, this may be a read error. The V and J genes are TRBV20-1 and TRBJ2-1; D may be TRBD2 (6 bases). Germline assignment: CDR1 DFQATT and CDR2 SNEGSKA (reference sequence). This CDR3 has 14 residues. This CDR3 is CSAESGSSHNEQFF. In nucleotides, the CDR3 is TGCAGTGCCGAAAGCGGGTCCTCCCACAATGAGCAGTTCTTC.

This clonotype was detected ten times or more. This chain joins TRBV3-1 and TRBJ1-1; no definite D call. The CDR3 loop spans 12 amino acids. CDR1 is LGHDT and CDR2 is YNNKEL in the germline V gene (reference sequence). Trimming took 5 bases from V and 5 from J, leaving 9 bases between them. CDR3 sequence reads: CASSFQGTEAFF. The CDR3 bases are TGTGCCAGCAGCTTTCAAGGGACTGAAGCTTTCTTT.

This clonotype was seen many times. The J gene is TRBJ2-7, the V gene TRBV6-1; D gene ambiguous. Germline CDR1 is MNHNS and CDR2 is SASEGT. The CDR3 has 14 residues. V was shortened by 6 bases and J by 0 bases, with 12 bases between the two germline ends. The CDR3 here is CASSSQGPSYEQYF. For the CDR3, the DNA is TGTGCCAGCAGCTCTCAAGGCCCCTCCTACGAGCAGTACTTC.

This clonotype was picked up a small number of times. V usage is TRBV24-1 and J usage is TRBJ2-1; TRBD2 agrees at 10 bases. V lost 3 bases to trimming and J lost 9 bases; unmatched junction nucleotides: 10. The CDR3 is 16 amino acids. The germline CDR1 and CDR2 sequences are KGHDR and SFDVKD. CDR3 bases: TGTGCCACCAGTGATATCGGGACTAGCGTCCGAGGTGAGCAGTTCTTC. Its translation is CATSDIGTSVRGEQFF.

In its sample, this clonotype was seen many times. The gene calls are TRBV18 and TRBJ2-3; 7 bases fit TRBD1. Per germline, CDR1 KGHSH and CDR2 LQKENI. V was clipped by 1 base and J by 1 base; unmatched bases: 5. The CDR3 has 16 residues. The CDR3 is CASSPLDRVRTDTQYF. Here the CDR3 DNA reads TGTGCCAGCTCACCACTCGACAGGGTCCGCACAGATACGCAGTATTTT.

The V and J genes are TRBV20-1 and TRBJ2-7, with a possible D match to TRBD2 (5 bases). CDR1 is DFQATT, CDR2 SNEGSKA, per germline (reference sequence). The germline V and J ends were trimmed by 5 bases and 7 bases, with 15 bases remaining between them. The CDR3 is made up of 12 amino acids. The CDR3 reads CSADPPSGEQYF. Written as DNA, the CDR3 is TGCAGTGCTGACCCTCCCAGCGGAGAGCAGTACTTC.

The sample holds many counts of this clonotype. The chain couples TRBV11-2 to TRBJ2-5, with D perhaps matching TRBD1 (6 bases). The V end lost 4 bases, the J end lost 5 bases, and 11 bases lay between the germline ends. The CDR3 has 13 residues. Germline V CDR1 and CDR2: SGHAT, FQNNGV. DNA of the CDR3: TGTGCCAGCAGCTCGCAGGGGCCGGAGACCCAGTACTTC. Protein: CASSSQGPETQYF.

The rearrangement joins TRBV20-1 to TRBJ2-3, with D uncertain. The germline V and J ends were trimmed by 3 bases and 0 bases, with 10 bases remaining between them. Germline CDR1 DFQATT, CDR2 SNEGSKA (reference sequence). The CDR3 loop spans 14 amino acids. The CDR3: CSASETWSTDTQYF. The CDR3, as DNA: TGCAGTGCTAGCGAAACTTGGAGCACAGATACGCAGTATTTT.

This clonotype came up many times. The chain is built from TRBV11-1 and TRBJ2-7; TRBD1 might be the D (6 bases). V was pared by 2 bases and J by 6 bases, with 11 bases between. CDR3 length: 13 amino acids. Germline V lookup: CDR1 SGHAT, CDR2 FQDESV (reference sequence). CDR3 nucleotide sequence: TGTGCCAGCAGCTTACAGGGGTCGGTCGAGCAGTACTTC. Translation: CASSLQGSVEQYF. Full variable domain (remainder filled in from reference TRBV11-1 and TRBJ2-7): EAEVAQSPRYKITEKSQAVAFWCDPISGHATLYWYRQILGQGPELLVQFQDESVVDDSQLPKDRFSAERLKGVDSTLKIQPAELGDSAMYLCASSLQGSVEQYFGPGTRLTVT.

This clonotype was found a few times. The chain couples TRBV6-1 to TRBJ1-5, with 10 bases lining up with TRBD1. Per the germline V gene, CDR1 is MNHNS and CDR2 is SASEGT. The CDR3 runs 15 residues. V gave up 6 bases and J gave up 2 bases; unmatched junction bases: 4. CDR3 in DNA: TGTGCCAGCAGCCGTGGACAGGGGGGCAATCAGCCCCAGCATTTT. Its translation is CASSRGQGGNQPQHF.